This passage covers 8 T cell receptor beta chains from one sample sequenced in a study of blood T cell repertoires in COVID-19. Generated by immunoSEQ multiplex PCR, the TCRdb table keeps only in-frame clones and is missing some. Of a few hundred thousand clones detected, around 89% appear once; the ten largest clones hold approximately 4.2%. The sequencing sample was made of PBMCs or T cells enriched from blood (not recorded which). The receptors come from a woman aged 30 to 39 who had recovered from COVID-19.

The J gene is TRBJ2-2, the V gene TRBV11-1; D ambiguous. V was cut by 1 base and J by 6 bases, with 9 bases left in between. The CDR3 has 14 residues. Germline CDR1 is SGHAT and CDR2 is FQDESV (reference sequence). CDR3 nucleotides: TGTGCCAGCAGCTTAGACTATGTCTCCGGGGAGCTGTTTTTT. Protein: CASSLDYVSGELFF.

This rearrangement joins TRBV9 to TRBJ2-3; D unclear. This CDR3 spans 14 amino acids. CDR1 SGDLS and CDR2 YYNGEE come from the germline V gene. Trimming took off 0 bases at V and 2 bases at J, with 7 bases between the two ends. The CDR3, as DNA: TGTGCCAGCAGCGTAGCCCACTCCACAGATACGCAGTATTTT. Translation: CASSVAHSTDTQYF.

The chain couples TRBV5-1 to TRBJ2-3, with D tentatively TRBD2 (6 bases). V was trimmed by 4 bases and J by 11 bases, leaving 23 bases between them. Germline lookup yields CDR1 SGHRS and CDR2 YFSETQ. The CDR3 runs to 15 residues. The CDR3: CASSLGTPEMGRQYF. DNA for the CDR3: TGCGCCAGCAGCCTCGGGACTCCTGAGATGGGTAGGCAGTATTTT. The full variable domain, rest sourced from reference TRBV5-1 and TRBJ2-3, is KAGVTQTPRYLIKTRGQQVTLSCSPISGHRSVSWYQQTPGQGLQFLFEYFSETQRNKGNFPGRFSGRQFSNSRSEMNVSTLELGDSALYLCASSLGTPEMGRQYFGPGTRLTVL.

The V call is TRBV7-2, the J call TRBJ2-5, with D possibly TRBD1 on 6 matching bases. The V end was cut by 2 bases, the J end by 2 bases, with 9 bases between. The germline V gene has CDR1 SGHTA and CDR2 FQGNSA. The CDR3 is made up of 14 amino acids. The DNA for the CDR3 is TGTGCCAGCAGCTTAATGGGGACACAAGAGACCCAGTACTTC. Its protein product is CASSLMGTQETQYF.

This chain joins TRBV29-1 and TRBJ1-2, with D maybe TRBD1 (6 bases). Trimming left V 7 bases short and J 3 bases short, with 12 bases between. The length of the CDR3 is 12 residues. Germline V CDR1 and CDR2: SQVTM, ANQGSEA. The CDR3 DNA reads TGCAGCGGTCTCAGGGGTGACTATGGCTACACCTTC. Amino acids: CSGLRGDYGYTF.

The chain's CDR3 is CASSLTGGAEKLFF. CDR3 sequence (DNA): TGTGCCAGCAGCTTGACAGGGGGCGCGGAGAAACTGTTTTTT. This sequence joins TRBV5-6 and TRBJ1-4; 9 bases line up with TRBD1. The V gene's germline CDR1 is SGHDT and CDR2 YYEEEE. After removal of 1 base from V and 11 bases from J, the junction contained 6 bases not matched to a gene. The CDR3 consists of 14 residues.

The chain combines TRBV3-1 (or the pseudogene TRBV3-2) with TRBJ1-3, with D uncertain. V was shortened by 1 base and J by 2 bases, with 6 bases between the two germline ends. Germline CDR1 reads LGHDT; CDR2 reads YNNKEL (reference sequence). The CDR3 has 14 amino acids. The CDR3 spells CASSQASTGNTIYF. In nucleotides, the CDR3 is TGTGCCAGCAGCCAAGCTTCTACTGGAAACACCATATATTTT.

The V call is TRBV28, the J call TRBJ1-5; tentative D call: TRBD1 (6 bases). CDR1 is MDHEN and CDR2 is SYDVKM in the germline V gene. V dropped 3 bases and J dropped 0 bases, with 18 bases sitting between them. This CDR3 region has 18 residues. The CDR3 sequence is CASSLFDRYRSSNQPQHF. CDR3 nucleotides: TGTGCCAGCAGTTTGTTCGACAGGTATCGATCTAGCAATCAGCCCCAGCATTTT.